This passage covers 12 T cell receptor beta chains from one sample sequenced in a study of Graves' ophthalmopathy and Graves' hyperthyroidism. The study amplified TCR beta CDR3 regions using RNA transcripts. HTBI primers were employed in first-round RT-PCR, then a second-round multiplex PCR followed. TCRdb used MiXCR to reprocess the multiplex PCR reads, holding one entry per CDR3 protein. Here the sample spans fewer than 650,000 distinct CDR3 sequences, about 20% being singletons. The specimen was peripheral blood. These receptors were taken from a young woman with stable Graves' hyperthyroidism. Some clones in this sample may be carry-over from other donors' samples.

This clonotype was observed at least ten times. This sequence joins TRBV6-1 and TRBJ1-5, with 7 bases identical to TRBD1. The germline gives CDR1 MNHNS, CDR2 SASEGT. Unmatched junction bases numbered 6, after V lost 5 bases and J lost 5 bases. CDR3 length equals 14 residues. CDR3 nucleotide sequence: TGTGCCAGCAGTCGTTCTACAGGGGATCAGCCCCAGCATTTT. Translation gives CASSRSTGDQPQHF.

This clonotype was counted a few times. V is TRBV20-1 and J is TRBJ2-2; D gene uncertain. V gave up 4 bases and J gave up 6 bases, with 6 bases separating them. The CDR3 consists of 11 residues. Germline V gene lookup returns CDR1 DFQATT and CDR2 SNEGSKA (reference sequence). CDR3 sequence reads: CSANLPGELFF. Here the CDR3 DNA reads TGCAGTGCTAATTTGCCCGGGGAGCTGTTTTTT.

V usage is TRBV12-3 or TRBV12-4 and J usage is TRBJ1-2; the D gene is possibly TRBD1 (6 bases). Trimming removed 11 bases from V and 7 bases from J, with 20 bases in between. The length of the CDR3 is 13 residues. The CDR3 protein is CAPGWGPGCGYTF. DNA of the CDR3: TGTGCCCCCGGTTGGGGGCCGGGGTGTGGCTACACCTTC.

The sample holds many counts of this clonotype. The chain combines TRBV30 with TRBJ2-6, with a weak D call TRBD1 (6 bases). CDR3 length equals 18 residues. The germline CDR1 and CDR2 sequences are GTSNPN and SVGIG (reference sequence). The V end lost 0 bases, the J end lost 1 base, and 16 bases lay between the germline ends. The CDR3 nucleotides read TGTGCCTGGAGTGTACAAACAGGGCGGCGGTCTGGGGCCAACGTCCTGACTTTC. This translates into CAWSVQTGRRSGANVLTF.

This clonotype has ten or more counts. As DNA, the CDR3 is TGCAGTGCTAGAGGGACGGCAACAGTGCAGTTCTTC. This translates into CSARGTATVQFF. The chain links TRBV20-1 to TRBJ2-4; D unclear. Near its end, the DNA agrees better with TRBJ2-1, so the J call may be wrong. The germline V gene encodes CDR1 DFQATT and CDR2 SNEGSKA (reference sequence). The length of the CDR3 is 12 residues.

This clonotype was counted at least ten times. V gene TRBV27 combines with J gene TRBJ2-7; D call uncertain. Germline assignment: CDR1 MNHEY and CDR2 SMNVEV (reference sequence). The CDR3 has 14 residues. V lost 5 bases and J lost 2, with 13 bases in between. The CDR3: CASSPWTVPYEQYF. CDR3 in DNA: TGTGCCAGCAGTCCATGGACGGTACCCTACGAGCAGTACTTC.

This clonotype was picked up many times. This chain links TRBV7-9 with TRBJ1-1; tentatively, D is TRBD1 (6 bases). V was cut by 5 bases and J by 8 bases, with 18 bases left in between. The CDR3 length is 14 residues. From germline, CDR1 is SEHNR and CDR2 FQNEAQ (reference sequence). Written as DNA, the CDR3 is TGTGCCAGCAGCCCGGGACAACAGAGGGCCGAAGCTTTCTTT. Translating gives CASSPGQQRAEAFF.

This clonotype appeared many times. This chain connects TRBV11-1 to TRBJ1-2; D remains ambiguous. The length of the CDR3 is 15 residues. Trimming pared 6 bases from V and 2 bases from J, leaving 16 bases between. Germline-derived CDR1 and CDR2 are SGHAT and FQDESV (reference sequence). The CDR3: CASSTPGGSNYGYTF. The CDR3, as DNA: TGTGCCAGCAGTACTCCCGGTGGTTCCAACTATGGCTACACCTTC. The entire variable domain, with the rest obtained from reference TRBV11-1 and TRBJ1-2, is as follows: EAEVAQSPRYKITEKSQAVAFWCDPISGHATLYWYRQILGQGPELLVQFQDESVVDDSQLPKDRFSAERLKGVDSTLKIQPAELGDSAMYLCASSTPGGSNYGYTFGSGTRLTVV.

There are many counts of this clonotype. This chain connects TRBV3-1 to TRBJ1-1; D gene ambiguous. Germline-derived CDR1 and CDR2 are LGHDT and YNNKEL (reference sequence). The CDR3 has 14 residues. The germline V and J ends were trimmed by 1 base and 6 bases, with 12 bases remaining between them. CDR3 nucleotide sequence: TGTGCCAGCAGCCAAGCTTTCGTCGGGGCTGAAGCTTTCTTT. Its translation: CASSQAFVGAEAFF. Combining the CDR3 with reference TRBV3-1 and TRBJ1-1 gives the whole variable domain DTAVSQTPKYLVTQMGNDKSIKCEQNLGHDTMYWYKQDSKKFLKIMFSYNNKELIINETVPNRFSPKSPDKAHLNLHINSLELGDSAVYFCASSQAFVGAEAFFGQGTRLTVV.

This clonotype occurred once. V is TRBV6-1 and J is TRBJ1-1; a possible D gene is TRBD1 (5 bases). The CDR3 runs to 15 residues. The V gene lost 2 bases and the J gene lost 4 bases, with 14 bases spanning the gap. Germline-derived CDR1 and CDR2 are MNHNS and SASEGT. The CDR3 loop is CASSEIRTLITEAFF. The CDR3 DNA is TGTGCCAGCAGTGAAATTCGGACACTTATCACTGAAGCTTTCTTT.

The V gene is TRBV14, the J gene TRBJ1-2; D gene uncertain. CDR1 SGHDN and CDR2 FVKESK come from the germline V gene. Trimming shortened V by 11 bases and J by 4 bases, and 20 bases separated the two germline ends. The CDR3 spans 14 residues. The CDR3 sequence: CASSTGGGFYGYTF. The CDR3, as DNA: TGTGCCTCTTCCACGGGAGGCGGATTCTATGGCTACACCTTC.

The chain recombines TRBV19 with TRBJ1-1, with D uncertain. The V and J ends lost 7 bases and 2 bases respectively, with 17 bases between them. The CDR3 totals 15 residues. Germline CDR1 reads LNHDA; CDR2 reads SQIVND (reference sequence). The CDR3 nucleotides are TGTGCCAGTATCCCTCACGGCCCGGTCAACACTGAAGCTTTCTTT. Translated, it gives CASIPHGPVNTEAFF.